Listed below are T cell receptor beta chains from one sample, sequenced in a study of cytomegalovirus exposure and HLA in healthy donors. Assay used: immunoSEQ multiplex PCR; TCRdb lists only in-frame clones, some missing. The table has 150,000 to 200,000 clones, roughly 73% seen once; the top ten hold 1.5% to 2%. The sequenced material came from PBMCs. These receptors were obtained from a woman under 40 in good health and CMV-seronegative. Both conserved end residues are part of each CDR3. The order of the fields is V gene, D gene, J gene, clone size, CDR3 protein, CDR3 DNA. The D gene is left open where the match is weak. Expanded clones get a size class; other rows say once, few or many, or leave the size out.

TRBV2	.	TRBJ2-7	few	CASRGGAYEQYF	TGTGCCAGCAGGGGGGGGGCTTACGAGCAGTACTTC
TRBV9	TRBD2	TRBJ2-5	once	CASSVGGTGGGETQYF	TGTGCCAGCAGCGTAGGGGGGACCGGGGGGGGAGAGACCCAGTACTTC
TRBV2	TRBD1	TRBJ1-4	.	CASIGQGWAEKLFF	TGTGCCAGCATCGGACAGGGCTGGGCTGAAAAACTGTTTTTT
TRBV11-2	.	TRBJ2-1	few	CASSSPEGQFF	TGTGCCAGCAGCTCCCCAGAGGGGCAGTTCTTC
TRBV27	.	TRBJ1-1	.	CASSLGGNTEAFF	TGTGCCAGCAGTTTAGGCGGGAACACTGAAGCTTTCTTT
TRBV7-2	.	TRBJ1-2	few	CASSPGYSNYGYTF	TGTGCCAGCAGCCCAGGGTACTCTAACTATGGCTACACCTTC
TRBV30	TRBD1	TRBJ1-1	.	CAWSLQGDTEAFF	TGTGCCTGGAGCTTACAGGGGGACACTGAAGCTTTCTTT
TRBV12-5	.	TRBJ1-2	.	CASGLGQLYGYTF	TGTGCTAGTGGTTTGGGACAGTTGTATGGCTACACCTTC
TRBV4-2	.	TRBJ1-1	.	CASSQEAEFNTEAFF	TGTGCCAGCAGCCAAGAAGCGGAATTCAACACTGAAGCTTTCTTT
TRBV5-4	.	TRBJ2-3	once	CASSPPGNNEDTQYF	TGTGCCAGCAGCCCCCCGGGAAATAATGAGGATACGCAGTATTTT
TRBV5-4	TRBD1	TRBJ1-1	.	CASSQADRVGAFF	TGTGCCAGCAGTCAGGCGGACAGGGTCGGAGCTTTCTTT
TRBV7-9	TRBD1	TRBJ2-1	.	CASSHHDRVNEQFF	TGTGCCAGCAGCCATCACGACAGGGTCAATGAGCAGTTCTTC
TRBV11-2	TRBD1	TRBJ2-7	once	CASRRGTGGYEQYF	TGTGCCAGCAGACGGGGGACAGGGGGCTACGAGCAGTACTTC
TRBV7-8	.	TRBJ1-2	.	CASSAPRQKSLYGYTF	TGTGCCAGCAGCGCCCCGAGACAGAAATCGTTGTATGGCTACACCTTC
TRBV27	TRBD2	TRBJ2-7	.	CASSLSGPSYEQYF	TGTGCCAGCAGTCTTAGCGGGCCCTCCTACGAGCAGTACTTC
TRBV29-1	.	TRBJ1-3	.	CSAETGSGNTIYF	TGCAGCGCCGAAACAGGGTCTGGAAACACCATATATTTT
TRBV7-6	TRBD2	TRBJ2-1	.	CASTLVETGGPYNEQFF	TGTGCCAGCACCCTAGTCGAGACGGGAGGGCCTTACAATGAGCAGTTCTTC
TRBV18	TRBD2	TRBJ2-1	once	CASSPPTGGPYNEQFF	TGTGCCAGCTCACCACCGACGGGAGGGCCGTACAATGAGCAGTTCTTC
TRBV5-1	TRBD2	TRBJ2-7	.	CASSSRTSGGPYEQYF	TGCGCCAGCAGCTCTCGGACTAGCGGGGGGCCCTACGAGCAGTACTTC
TRBV7-2	TRBD2	TRBJ2-1	.	CASSYSGSRSNEQFF	TGTGCCAGCAGCTATAGCGGGAGTCGGAGTAATGAGCAGTTCTTC
TRBV5-1	.	TRBJ2-1	.	CASSLGWAREQFF	TGCGCCAGCAGCCTGGGGTGGGCCCGTGAGCAGTTCTTC
TRBV5-5	TRBD1	TRBJ2-5	.	CASSANRQGHRAQYF	TGTGCCAGCAGCGCAAACCGACAGGGGCATCGGGCCCAGTACTTC